This TCR beta chain was captured by sequencing in a study of T cells after posttransplantation cyclophosphamide. Study findings and constraints: Skin or GI-infiltrating T cells shared few TRB sequences with blood. Donor CD8+ memory clones often dominated recipient blood repertoires at later times.

Repertoires were generated with immunoSEQ multiplex PCR, while TCRdb's copy carries only in-frame clones and drops some. The sample yields 30,000 to 35,000 clones, without any singletons. Germline CDR1 reads MNHEY; CDR2 reads SMNVEV (reference sequence). V gave up 3 bases and J gave up 4 bases; unmatched junction bases: 5. This CDR3 comprises 15 residues. Remarks on this clone: Its specificity is unknown.

Input material: PBMCs. This TCR was recovered from a woman aged 45-65 years in good health and a related stem cell transplant donor. The chain links TRBV27 to TRBJ2-3, with 9 bases matching TRBD1. The CDR3 DNA sequence: TGTGCCAGCAGTTTTCAGGGACAGGGCCCAGATACGCAGTATTTT. Its protein product is CASSFQGQGPDTQYF.